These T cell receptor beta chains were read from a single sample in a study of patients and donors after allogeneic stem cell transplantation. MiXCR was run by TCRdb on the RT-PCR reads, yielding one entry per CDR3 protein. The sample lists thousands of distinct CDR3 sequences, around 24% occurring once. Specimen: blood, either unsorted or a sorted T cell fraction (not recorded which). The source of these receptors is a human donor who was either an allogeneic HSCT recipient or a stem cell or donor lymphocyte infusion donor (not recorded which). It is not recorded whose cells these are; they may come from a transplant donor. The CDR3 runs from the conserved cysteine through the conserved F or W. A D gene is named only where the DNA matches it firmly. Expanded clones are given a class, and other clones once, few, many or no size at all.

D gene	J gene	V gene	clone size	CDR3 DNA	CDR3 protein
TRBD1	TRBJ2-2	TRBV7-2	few	TGTGCCAGCAGGCAGGGGGCCATCGGGGAGCTGTTTTTT	CASRQGAIGELFF
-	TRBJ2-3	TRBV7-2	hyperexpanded	TGTGCCAGCAGCTACACAGATACGCAGTATTTT	CASSYTDTQYF
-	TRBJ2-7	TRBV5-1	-	TGCGCCAGCACCTCGGGGGCGGTCTACGAGCAGTACTTC	CASTSGAVYEQYF
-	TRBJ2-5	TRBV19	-	TGTGCCAGTAGTATAGGGCTCCTTCCGACAGGCCAAGAGACCCAGTACTTC	CASSIGLLPTGQETQYF
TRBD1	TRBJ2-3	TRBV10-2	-	TGCGCCAGCAGACCTGGGGACAGGTTAACAGATACGCAGTATTTT	CASRPGDRLTDTQYF
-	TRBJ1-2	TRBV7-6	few	TGTGCCAGCAGCTTAGCGGGCGATGGTGAAGCTAACTATGGCTACACCTTC	CASSLAGDGEANYGYTF
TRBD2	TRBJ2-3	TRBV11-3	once	TGTGCCAGCAGCCAGAATAGCGGGACCACAGATACGCAGTATTTT	CASSQNSGTTDTQYF
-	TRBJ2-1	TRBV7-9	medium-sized	TGTGCCAGCAGCTTAGTGGGGCACCTCGGGGAGCAGTTCTTC	CASSLVGHLGEQFF
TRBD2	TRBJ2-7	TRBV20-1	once	TGCAGTGCTGACGACCCGGGACTAGCGGGCTCCTCCAGCTCCTACGAGCAGTACTTC	CSADDPGLAGSSSSYEQYF
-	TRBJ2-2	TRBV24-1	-	TGTGCCACCAGTGTTGGTAACTCGAACACCGGGGAGCTGTTTTTT	CATSVGNSNTGELFF
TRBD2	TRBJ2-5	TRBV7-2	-	TGTGCCAGCAGCTTAGGCGGGGGGTTCAGGGAGACCCAGTACTTC	CASSLGGGFRETQYF
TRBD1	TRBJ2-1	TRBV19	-	TGTGCCAGTAGTACCGGACAGGGAGGTTTATGGGGGCAGTTCTTC	CASSTGQGGLWGQFF
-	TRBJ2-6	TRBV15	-	TGTGCCACCAGCAGGAGATCTGGGGCCAACGTCCTGACTTTC	CATSRRSGANVLTF
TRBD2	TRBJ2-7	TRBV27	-	TGTGCCAGCAGTTTACGGGGGACTAGCGGGTCCTACGAGCAGTACTTC	CASSLRGTSGSYEQYF
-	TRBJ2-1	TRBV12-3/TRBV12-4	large	TGTGCCAGCAGTTTGAACAGTCCCAATGAGCAGTTCTTC	CASSLNSPNEQFF
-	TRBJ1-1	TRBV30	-	TGTGCCTGGAGTGGCTTGACCCCGAACACTGAAGCTTTCTTT	CAWSGLTPNTEAFF
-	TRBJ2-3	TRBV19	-	TGTGCCAGTAGCGGGATGGGGAAAGATACGCAGTATTTT	CASSGMGKDTQYF
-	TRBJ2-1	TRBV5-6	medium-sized	TGTGCCAGCAGCTTGCTGGGGTATGAGCAGTTCTTC	CASSLLGYEQFF
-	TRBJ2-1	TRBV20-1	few	TGCAGTGCTGTGAGTGGGGGCCTAGGGGACAATGAGCAGTTCTTC	CSAVSGGLGDNEQFF
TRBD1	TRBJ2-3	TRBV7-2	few	TGTGCCAGCAGCTTAGGAGGGGGCAGAGATACGCAGTATTTT	CASSLGGGRDTQYF
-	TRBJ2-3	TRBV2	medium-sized	TGTGCCAGTACTGGGGGGGCTGGTAGCACAGATACGCAGTATTTT	CASTGGAGSTDTQYF
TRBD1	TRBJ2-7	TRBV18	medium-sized	TGTGCCAGCTCCCTGGACAGGGGGTCGAACGAGCAGTACTTC	CASSLDRGSNEQYF
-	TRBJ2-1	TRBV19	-	TGTGCCAGTAGTATTGCGGGCAGAGACAATGAGCAGTTCTTC	CASSIAGRDNEQFF
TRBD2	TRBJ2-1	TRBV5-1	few	TGCGCCAGCGGCGGGACTACAAGCTCCTACAATGAGCAGTTCTTC	CASGGTTSSYNEQFF
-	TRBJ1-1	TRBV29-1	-	TGCAGCGTTGTTCTCCACACTGAAGCTTTCTTT	CSVVLHTEAFF
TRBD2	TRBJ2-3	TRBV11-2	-	TGTGCCAGCAGCCCTACCGGGACTAGCGACATTGATACGCAGTATTTT	CASSPTGTSDIDTQYF
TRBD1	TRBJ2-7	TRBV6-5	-	TGTGCCAGCCTAAAAGGGGGCACCTACGAGCAGTACTTC	CASLKGGTYEQYF
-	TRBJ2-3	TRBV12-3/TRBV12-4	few	TGTGCCAGCAGTGTTGGTGCCACAGATACGCAGTATTTT	CASSVGATDTQYF
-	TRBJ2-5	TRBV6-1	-	TGTGCCGCTGGGGGCCAAGAGACCCAGTACTTC	CAAGGQETQYF
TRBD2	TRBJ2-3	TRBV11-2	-	TGTGCCAGCAGCTTGGATAGCGGGAGTGATACGCAGTATTTT	CASSLDSGSDTQYF
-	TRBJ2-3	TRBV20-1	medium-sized	TGCAGTGCTCCTCCGCTGGACAGCTACACAGATACGCAGTATTTT	CSAPPLDSYTDTQYF
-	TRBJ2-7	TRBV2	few	TGTGCCAGCGGCCGGCTTACCCACGAGCAGTACTTC	CASGRLTHEQYF
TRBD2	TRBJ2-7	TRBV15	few	TGTGCCACCAGCGTGGGACTAGACTCCTACGAGCAGTACTTC	CATSVGLDSYEQYF
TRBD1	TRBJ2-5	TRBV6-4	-	TGTGCCAGCAGTGACCCGGGACAGGGGGCAGAGACCCAGTACTTC	CASSDPGQGAETQYF
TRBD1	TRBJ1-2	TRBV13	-	TGTGCCAGCAGCACCCGACAGGGGGCGCTGGGTTATGGCTACACCTTC	CASSTRQGALGYGYTF
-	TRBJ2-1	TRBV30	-	TGTGCCTGGAGCCTGACGGACAATGAGCAGTTCTTC	CAWSLTDNEQFF
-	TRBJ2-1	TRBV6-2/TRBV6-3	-	TGTGCCAGCACCCCGGACGGATCCAACAATGAGCAGTTCTTC	CASTPDGSNNEQFF
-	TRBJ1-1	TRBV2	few	TGTGCCAGCAGTTACAACACGGGTCTCACTGAAGCTTTCTTT	CASSYNTGLTEAFF
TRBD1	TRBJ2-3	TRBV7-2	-	TGTGCCAGCAGCTTATTGGGGACAGGGGTTCCAGATACGCAGTATTTT	CASSLLGTGVPDTQYF
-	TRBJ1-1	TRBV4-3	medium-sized	TGCGCCAGCAGCCAAGGGCAGAACACTGAAGCTTTCTTT	CASSQGQNTEAFF
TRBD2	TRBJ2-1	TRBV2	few	TGTGCCAGCAGAGAGACTAGCGGGAGCAACAATGAGCAGTTCTTC	CASRETSGSNNEQFF
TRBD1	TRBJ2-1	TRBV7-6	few	TGTGCCAGCAGCTCCCCAAGGAGTTGGACAGGGTACAATGAGCAGTTCTTC	CASSSPRSWTGYNEQFF
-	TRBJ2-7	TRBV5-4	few	TGTGCCAGCAGCTTGACGAGCGAGCAGTACTTC	CASSLTSEQYF
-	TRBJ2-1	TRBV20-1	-	TGCAGTGAATGCGGCGGTAGCGCCTACAATGAGCAGTTCTTC	CSECGGSAYNEQFF
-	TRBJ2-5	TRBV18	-	TGTGCCAGCTCACCCAACCGGGGGAAAGAGACCCAGTACTTC	CASSPNRGKETQYF
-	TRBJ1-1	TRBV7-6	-	TGTGCCAGCAGCTTGGACACGAACACTGAAGCTTTCTTT	CASSLDTNTEAFF
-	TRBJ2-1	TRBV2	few	TGTGCCAGCACAACGGGATACAATGAGCAGTTCTTC	CASTTGYNEQFF
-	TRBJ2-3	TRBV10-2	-	TGCGCCAGCAGTGAGGCTAGCAGGACAGATACGCAGTATTTT	CASSEASRTDTQYF
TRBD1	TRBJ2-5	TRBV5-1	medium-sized	TGCGCCAGCAGCCAGGGACAGGGCAAAGAGACCCAGTACTTC	CASSQGQGKETQYF
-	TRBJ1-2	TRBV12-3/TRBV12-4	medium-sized	TGTGCCAGCAGAAAAACCCTCGAGACAACCAATGGCTACACCTTC	CASRKTLETTNGYTF
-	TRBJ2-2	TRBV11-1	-	TGTGCCAGCAGCTTTAGGACGAGTACCACCGGGGAGCTGTTTTTT	CASSFRTSTTGELFF
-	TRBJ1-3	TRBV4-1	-	TGCGCCAGCAGCCAAGAGGCACCGAGCGGAAACACCATATATTTT	CASSQEAPSGNTIYF
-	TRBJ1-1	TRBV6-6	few	TGTGCCAGCAGTTCCGCAGACAGACGCGCTTTCTTT	CASSSADRRAFF